The TCR beta chain described here comes from a study of OX40 agonist ivuxolimab in advanced cancers. Germline CDR1 SGDLS, CDR2 YYNGEE. Trimming took 4 bases from V and 5 from J; bases not matched to a gene: 4. This CDR3 spans 14 amino acids. Method: immunoSEQ multiplex PCR; TCRdb's copy keeps in-frame clones and lacks some. The sample yields about 36,000 clones, 78% seen once. This TCR was recovered from an adult with an advanced solid tumor such as melanoma, head and neck, liver or kidney cancer. This sequence joins TRBV9 and TRBJ2-1, with 9 nucleotides matching TRBD1. The specimen comprised CD4+ or CD8+ T cells sorted from blood, sampled in a trial of the OX40 agonist ivuxolimab. CDR3 amino acids: CASSPGQGNNEQFF. CDR3 coding DNA: TGTGCCAGCAGCCCGGGACAGGGCAACAATGAGCAGTTCTTC.